These T cell receptor beta chains were read from a single sample in a study of T-cell memory formation after mild COVID-19. TCRdb independently ran MiXCR on the 5' RACE reads; one entry per CDR3 protein. The table lists under 250,000 distinct CDR3 sequences, 15% of them singletons. The sequenced sample consisted of PBMCs or a T cell subset sorted from them (not recorded which). The receptors were sampled from an adult woman who had mild COVID-19 (a few samples of this study predate the infection). Cell type and time point are not known. Both conserved end residues are part of each CDR3. The D gene is left open where the match is weak. Expanded clones are given a class, and other clones once, few, many or no size at all.

>TRBV5-1|NA|TRBD1|TRBJ1-5
CASSYGQGNQPQHF
TGCGCCAGCAGTTACGGACAGGGTAATCAGCCCCAGCATTTT
>TRBV7-9|NA|NA|TRBJ2-7
CASSLGILPEQYF
TGTGCCAGCAGCTTAGGAATTCTGCCCGAGCAGTACTTC
>TRBV7-2|many|NA|TRBJ1-5
CASSLMGSGVGNQPQHF
TGTGCCAGCAGCTTAATGGGATCAGGGGTCGGCAATCAGCCCCAGCATTTT
>TRBV11-2|few|TRBD1|TRBJ2-3
CASSTRQGGTDTQYF
TGTGCCAGCAGCACAAGACAGGGGGGCACAGATACGCAGTATTTT
>TRBV7-8|NA|NA|TRBJ1-2
CASSFEERQSYGYTF
TGTGCCAGCAGCTTTGAAGAAAGACAGTCCTATGGCTACACCTTC
>TRBV12-3/TRBV12-4|NA|NA|TRBJ1-2
CASSLLAVNYGYTF
TGTGCCAGCAGTTTGCTCGCGGTCAACTATGGCTACACCTTC
>TRBV7-8|NA|NA|TRBJ2-1
CASSSRRYMGLIDEQFF
TGTGCCAGCAGCTCCCGCCGATACATGGGACTTATTGATGAGCAGTTCTTC
>TRBV5-1|few|TRBD1|TRBJ1-2
CASSPGPGTGGVNRGYTF
TGCGCCAGCAGCCCGGGGCCCGGGACAGGGGGCGTTAATCGTGGCTACACCTTC
>TRBV7-9|few|NA|TRBJ1-1
CASSLDLWGHPGATEAFF
TGTGCCAGCAGCTTAGACCTCTGGGGACACCCCGGGGCCACTGAAGCTTTCTTT
>TRBV7-9|NA|TRBD2|TRBJ2-1
CASSLSALAEASEQFF
TGTGCCAGCAGCCTTAGCGCACTAGCGGAGGCGAGTGAGCAGTTCTTC
>TRBV4-1|few|NA|TRBJ2-5
CASSQGQRETQYF
TGCGCCAGCAGCCAAGGCCAGCGCGAGACCCAGTACTTC
>TRBV5-1|once|NA|TRBJ1-5
CASSLTSGNNQPQHF
TGCGCCAGCAGCCTAACTTCAGGGAACAATCAGCCCCAGCATTTT
>TRBV11-3|NA|NA|TRBJ2-3
CASQVAQSTDTQYF
TGTGCCAGCCAGGTGGCCCAGAGCACAGATACGCAGTATTTT
>TRBV18|NA|NA|TRBJ2-1
CASSPRTPWIDGNSYNEQFF
TGTGCCAGCTCCCCAAGGACCCCATGGATTGACGGGAACTCCTACAATGAGCAGTTCTTC
>TRBV4-1|few|NA|TRBJ2-7
CASSLFSLASYEQYF
TGCGCCAGCAGCCTGTTTTCACTAGCATCCTACGAGCAGTACTTC
>TRBV20-1|many|NA|TRBJ2-3
CSVHPGTDTQYF
TGCAGTGTCCATCCAGGGACAGATACGCAGTATTTT
>TRBV9|few|TRBD2|TRBJ2-1
CASSATSGSSYNEQFF
TGTGCCAGCAGCGCGACTAGCGGGAGTTCGTACAATGAGCAGTTCTTC
>TRBV9|few|NA|TRBJ1-4
CASSASRPGGGKLFF
TGTGCCAGCAGCGCCAGTCGGCCCGGGGGGGGAAAACTGTTTTTT
>TRBV9|many|NA|TRBJ2-1
CASSALGSEQFF
TGTGCCAGCAGCGCCTTAGGGAGTGAGCAGTTCTTC
>TRBV12-3/TRBV12-4|many|NA|TRBJ1-5
CASSLGGIQPQHF
TGTGCCAGCAGTTTGGGAGGGATCCAGCCCCAGCATTTT
>TRBV29-1|few|NA|TRBJ1-1
CSVEESWGAFF
TGCAGCGTTGAGGAGTCTTGGGGAGCTTTCTTT
>TRBV29-1|many|NA|TRBJ1-2
CSVLWTTADGYTF
TGCAGCGTTTTATGGACAACCGCCGATGGCTACACCTTC
>TRBV12-3/TRBV12-4|NA|NA|TRBJ2-7
CASRPGRNRAYEQYF
TGTGCCAGCAGACCTGGCCGGAACAGGGCCTACGAGCAGTACTTC
>TRBV29-1|NA|TRBD1|TRBJ1-1
CSAEGQQNTEAFF
TGCAGCGCTGAGGGACAGCAGAACACTGAAGCTTTCTTT
>TRBV6-2/TRBV6-3|NA|TRBD2|TRBJ2-1
CASSYDFASGVRQFF
TGTGCCAGCAGTTATGATTTTGCTAGCGGGGTGAGGCAGTTCTTC
>TRBV7-9|few|NA|TRBJ2-3
CASSLTSTGPYF
TGTGCCAGCAGCTTAACCTCGACAGGACCGTATTTT
>TRBV20-1|few|NA|TRBJ2-2
CSASRVAMVSGTGELFF
TGCAGTGCTAGTCGGGTAGCGATGGTCTCGGGCACCGGGGAGCTGTTTTTT
>TRBV30|NA|TRBD1|TRBJ1-2
CAWSVDSTGAYGYTF
TGTGCCTGGAGTGTAGATTCGACAGGGGCATATGGCTACACCTTC
>TRBV7-2|NA|NA|TRBJ2-1
CASSSSAGTVSYEQFF
TGTGCCAGCAGCTCCTCCGCGGGCACCGTGTCGTATGAGCAGTTCTTC
>TRBV12-3/TRBV12-4|NA|NA|TRBJ1-3
CASSFRRSGNTIYF
TGTGCCAGCAGTTTTAGGAGGTCTGGAAACACCATATATTTT